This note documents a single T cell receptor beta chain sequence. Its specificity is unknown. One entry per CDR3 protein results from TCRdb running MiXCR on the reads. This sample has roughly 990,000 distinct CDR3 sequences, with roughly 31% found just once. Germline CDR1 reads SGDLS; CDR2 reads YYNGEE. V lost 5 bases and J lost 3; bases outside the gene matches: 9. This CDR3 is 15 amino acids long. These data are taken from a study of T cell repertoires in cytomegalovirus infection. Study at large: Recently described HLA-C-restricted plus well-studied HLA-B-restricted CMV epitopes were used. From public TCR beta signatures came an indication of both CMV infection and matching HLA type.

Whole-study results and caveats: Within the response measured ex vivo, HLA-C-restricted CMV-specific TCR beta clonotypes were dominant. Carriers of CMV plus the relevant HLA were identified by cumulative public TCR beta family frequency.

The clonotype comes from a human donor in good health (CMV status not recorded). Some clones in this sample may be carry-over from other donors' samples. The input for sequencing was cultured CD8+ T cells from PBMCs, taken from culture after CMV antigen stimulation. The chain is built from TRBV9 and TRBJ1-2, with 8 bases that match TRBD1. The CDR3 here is CASSEADRVDYGYTF. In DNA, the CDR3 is TGTGCCAGCAGTGAGGCGGACAGGGTAGACTATGGCTACACCTTC.